The source of this T cell receptor (beta chain) is a study of graft-versus-host responses after intestinal transplantation. As for the study in general: Recipients underwent multivisceral, liver-intestinal, or isolated intestinal transplants. The whole recipient group had anti-thymocyte globulin induction followed by tacrolimus and steroids for around 3 years. Study-wide points: Among circulating GvH clones, peak levels were associated with early post-transplant declines in HvG clones.

The assay was immunoSEQ multiplex PCR, and TCRdb's table has in-frame clones only and misses some. This table holds roughly 97,000 clones, roughly nine tenths found once. Germline V gives CDR1 SGHTA, CDR2 FQGNSA. The CDR3 is 15 residues long. The V end was cut by 1 base, the J end by 5 bases, with 14 bases between. With respect to this clone: Its cognate antigen is unknown.

The chain employs TRBV7-2 and TRBJ2-5, with D possibly being TRBD1 (6 bases). The sequence was obtained from a human donor who was the organ donor for an intestinal transplant. Sequences were derived from unstimulated CD4+ T cells sorted from spleen or lymph node cells, sampled before transplant. The CDR3: CASSLVQGLGETQYF. CDR3 nucleotide sequence: TGTGCCAGCAGCTTAGTCCAGGGGTTAGGGGAGACCCAGTACTTC.